These 20 T cell receptor beta chains share one sample of origin, sequenced in a study of T-cell memory formation after mild COVID-19. TCRdb re-called the 5' RACE reads with MiXCR, one entry per CDR3 protein. The profile shows 250,000 to 300,000 distinct CDR3 sequences, 15% to 20% of them singletons. Sequencing used PBMCs or a T cell subset sorted from them (not recorded which). These receptors originate from a man aged 18 to 29 who had mild COVID-19 (a few samples of this study predate the infection). Cell type and time point are not known.

CDR3 in DNA: TGCGCCAGCTGTAATAGCGGGGGAATCGATGAGCAGTTCTTC. It specifies CASCNSGGIDEQFF. V and J are TRBV5-1 and TRBJ2-1, with 9 bases lining up with TRBD2. Germline V gives CDR1 SGHRS, CDR2 YFSETQ. This CDR3 spans 14 amino acids. The V and J ends lost 7 bases and 8 bases, in that order; junction bases with no gene match: 10. Based on the CDR3 plus reference TRBV5-1 and TRBJ2-1, the full variable domain is KAGVTQTPRYLIKTRGQQVTLSCSPISGHRSVSWYQQTPGQGLQFLFEYFSETQRNKGNFPGRFSGRQFSNSRSEMNVSTLELGDSALYLCASCNSGGIDEQFFGPGTRLTVL.

Only a few counts were recorded for this clonotype. The J gene is TRBJ2-7, the V gene TRBV29-1; D might be TRBD2 (5 bases). Germline CDR1 and CDR2: SQVTM and ANQGSEA. The CDR3 sequence is 13 residues long. The CDR3 nucleotides are TGCAGACCTGGCCGGACGGGAAGGTACGAGCAGTACGTC. This encodes CRPGRTGRYEQYV.

CDR3 sequence reads: CASSFGGLAAHEQFF. CDR3 in DNA: TGTGCCAGCAGCTTCGGGGGACTAGCGGCACATGAGCAGTTCTTC. The rearrangement joins TRBV5-5 to TRBJ2-1; 11 bases line up with TRBD2. The CDR3 has 15 residues. The ends lost 2 bases at V and 8 bases at J; junction bases unmatched: 6. Germline lookup yields CDR1 SGHKS and CDR2 YYEKEE (reference sequence).

The chain is built from TRBV4-3 and TRBJ2-2; no reliable D call. The CDR3 loop spans 15 amino acids. Trimming pared 7 bases from V and 0 bases from J, leaving 12 bases between. Germline V gene sequence: CDR1 LGHNA, CDR2 YSLEER. CDR3 sequence (DNA): TGCGCCAGCAAAGGCGGAGATCCGAACACCGGGGAGCTGTTTTTT. Protein sequence: CASKGGDPNTGELFF.

Here the CDR3 reads CASSVSQSQYF. DNA for the CDR3: TGTGCCAGCAGCGTATCACAGTCGCAGTATTTT. The chain couples TRBV9 to TRBJ2-3; D is undetermined. V shed 1 base and J shed 10 bases, with 7 bases lying between them. CDR1 is SGDLS and CDR2 is YYNGEE in the germline V gene. CDR3 size: 11 residues.

The J gene is TRBJ2-1, the V gene TRBV10-3; 9 nucleotides align to TRBD1. V was pared by 4 bases and J by 8 bases, with 9 bases of the junction left unmatched. This CDR3 has 15 residues. Looked up from germline, CDR1 is ENHRY and CDR2 is SYGVKD. DNA of the CDR3: TGTGCCATCAGTGTCCTCCGGGACAGGGAAGATGAGCAGTTCTTC. It translates to CAISVLRDREDEQFF.

Only a few counts were recorded for this clonotype. The chain has TRBV7-3 and TRBJ2-1; D perhaps matches TRBD2 (5 bases). CDR1 is SGHTA and CDR2 is FQGTGA in the germline V gene. The CDR3 contains 12 residues. The V gene lost 6 bases and the J gene lost 9 bases, with 12 bases spanning the gap. The CDR3 is CASSLASSEQFF. The CDR3, as DNA: TGTGCCAGCAGTCTAGCTTCCAGTGAGCAGTTCTTC. The full variable domain, with the rest looked up from reference TRBV7-3 and TRBJ2-1, is GAGVSQTPSNKVTEKGKYVELRCDPISGHTALYWYRQSLGQGPEFLIYFQGTGAADDSGLPNDRFFAVRPEGSVSTLKIQRTERGDSAVYLCASSLASSEQFFGPGTRLTVL.

The rearrangement joins TRBV24-1 to TRBJ2-5, with D maybe TRBD2 (5 bases). Trimming took off 0 bases at V and 4 bases at J, with 11 bases between the two ends. Germline V CDR1 and CDR2: KGHDR, SFDVKD. The CDR3 consists of 15 residues. In DNA form, the CDR3 reads TGTGCCACCAGTGATTTGCGGGGTAATGGAGAGACCCAGTACTTC. The encoded protein is CATSDLRGNGETQYF.

At least ten counts were recorded for this clonotype. The chain recombines TRBV7-3 with TRBJ2-1, with a possible D match to TRBD1 (6 bases). V was clipped by 4 bases and J by 5 bases, with 15 bases between them. The CDR3 loop spans 15 amino acids. Germline CDR1 reads SGHTA; CDR2 reads FQGTGA. The CDR3 DNA sequence: TGTGCCAGCAGCTCCTCAGCCAGGGGCCACAATGAGCAGTTCTTC. The encoded protein is CASSSSARGHNEQFF.

CDR3 DNA: TGCGCCAGCAGCCCGGGGGACAGGGGCACAGATACGCAGTATTTT. As protein: CASSPGDRGTDTQYF. The chain joins TRBV4-1 to TRBJ2-3; 9 nucleotides match TRBD1. V lost 4 bases and J lost 1; bases outside the gene matches: 3. The CDR3 covers 15 residues. Germline CDR1 reads MGHRA; CDR2 reads YSYEKL.

Only a few counts were recorded for this clonotype. J is TRBJ2-5 and V is TRBV3-1; D remains ambiguous. Trimming pared 0 bases from V and 3 bases from J, leaving 8 bases between. The CDR3 loop spans 14 amino acids. Per germline, CDR1 LGHDT and CDR2 YNNKEL (reference sequence). CDR3 bases: TGTGCCAGCAGCCAAGATGACAAGGAAGAGACCCAGTACTTC. Its translation: CASSQDDKEETQYF.

This chain links TRBV7-9 with TRBJ2-3, with unresolved D. The CDR3 sequence is 16 residues long. V was clipped by 2 bases and J by 1 base, with 13 bases between them. CDR1 and CDR2 (germline): SEHNR, FQNEAQ (reference sequence). The CDR3 spells CASSLSVGVGTDTQYF. CDR3 in DNA: TGTGCCAGCAGCTTATCTGTAGGCGTCGGCACAGATACGCAGTATTTT.

This clonotype has more than one count but fewer than ten. This chain links TRBV5-4 with TRBJ1-1, with 8 nucleotides matching TRBD1. J gave up 1 base and V 6 bases, and 8 bases lay outside the gene matches. The CDR3 spans 15 residues. In germline, CDR1 is SGHNT, CDR2 YYREEE (reference sequence). The CDR3 nucleotides are TGTGCCAGCACCGCTCGGGACAGGCAGAACACTGAAGCTTTCTTT. As protein: CASTARDRQNTEAFF.

The V gene is TRBV6-2 or TRBV6-3, the J gene TRBJ1-4; unclear D gene. V was trimmed by 4 bases and J by 5 bases, leaving 5 bases between them. From germline, CDR1 is MNHEY and CDR2 SVGEGT. This CDR3 comprises 12 residues. As DNA, the CDR3 is TGTGCCAGCAGTTCCGCCAATGAAAAACTGTTTTTT. Residues: CASSSANEKLFF.

This clonotype has ten or more counts. This chain links TRBV7-9 with TRBJ2-3; D gene unclear. Germline CDR1 reads SEHNR; CDR2 reads FQNEAQ (reference sequence). The V end was cut by 3 bases, the J end by 7 bases, with 11 bases between. The CDR3 extends over 13 amino acids. CDR3 sequence reads: CASSFAAGNTQYF. CDR3 in DNA: TGTGCCAGCAGCTTCGCCGCTGGGAATACGCAGTATTTT.

This clonotype came up a few times. The chain has TRBV5-1 and TRBJ1-1; TRBD1 is a possible D gene (5 bases). Trimming pared 5 bases from V and 0 bases from J, leaving 11 bases between. Germline CDR1 reads SGHRS; CDR2 reads YFSETQ. The CDR3 sequence is 14 residues long. Written as DNA, the CDR3 is TGCGCCAGCAGTTCGACAGACATGAACACTGAAGCTTTCTTT. Translated: CASSSTDMNTEAFF.

With respect to this clonotype: A junction end diverges from the germline sequence, so it may reflect a read error. V is TRBV3-1 and J is TRBJ2-1, with D unclear. The CDR3 is made up of 9 amino acids. Germline V CDR1 and CDR2: LGHDT, YNNKEL (reference sequence). CDR3 coding DNA: TGTGCCAGCAGCCCCCCCCATGATTTC. Translated, it gives CASSPPHDF.

This clonotype was recorded many times. This chain links TRBV5-1 with TRBJ2-7; D is possibly TRBD1 (7 bases). Germline V gene lookup returns CDR1 SGHRS and CDR2 YFSETQ. The CDR3 covers 13 residues. V was shortened by 0 bases and J by 6 bases, with 10 bases between the two germline ends. This CDR3 is CASSLGQGGEQYF. The DNA of the CDR3 is TGCGCCAGCAGCTTGGGACAGGGAGGCGAGCAGTACTTC. Combining the CDR3 with reference TRBV5-1 and TRBJ2-7 gives the whole variable domain KAGVTQTPRYLIKTRGQQVTLSCSPISGHRSVSWYQQTPGQGLQFLFEYFSETQRNKGNFPGRFSGRQFSNSRSEMNVSTLELGDSALYLCASSLGQGGEQYFGPGTRLTVT.

The chain joins TRBV29-1 to TRBJ2-4; TRBD2 agrees at 7 bases. V was pared by 7 bases and J by 6 bases, with 9 bases of the junction left unmatched. The CDR3 length is 13 residues. The germline CDR1 and CDR2 sequences are SQVTM and ANQGSEA. This CDR3 reads CSAWEGYANIQYF. The CDR3 DNA reads as TGCAGCGCCTGGGAGGGGTACGCAAACATTCAGTACTTC.

In its sample, this clonotype was seen a few times. The genes are TRBV9 and TRBJ1-4; D not certain. This CDR3 comprises 15 residues. Per the germline V gene, CDR1 is SGDLS and CDR2 is YYNGEE. The V end lost 3 bases, the J end lost 6 bases, and 15 bases lay between the germline ends. In DNA form, the CDR3 reads TGTGCCAGCAGCGCCGATGGCGGGAGCGATGAAAAACTGTTTTTT. Amino acid sequence: CASSADGGSDEKLFF.